The T cell receptor beta chain under discussion was sequenced for a study of shared clonotypes between healthy human individuals. The overall study: Three plates were used per donor for CD4 naive, three for CD4 memory, two for CD8 naive and one for CD8 memory.

In the authors' methods: ImmunoSEQ gave junction-only sequences without quality scores, so filtering differed. Profiled with immunoSEQ multiplex PCR; TCRdb holds only in-frame clones, not every one. V and J calls plus clone size are reproduced from that table; the DNA served to infer D and trimming. The repertoire includes about 2.1 million clones, 90% to 95% of them detected once, and 1.7% sits in the top ten. Points from the study as a whole: Sampling covered blood only; tissue repertoires likely differ. Generally, naive subsets came out with larger estimated richness than memory subsets.

The ends were cut back, 3 bases at V and 5 bases at J, with 30 bases in the middle. CDR3 length: 20 residues. The V gene's germline CDR1 is MNHEY and CDR2 SMNVEV (reference sequence). Naive CD8 populations comprised CD45RO-negative cells positively selected for CCR7, excluding terminally differentiated effector memory CD45RA+ cells. About this clone: Antigen specificity is unknown.

The source of this sequence is a man aged 18 to 30 in good health. Some clones in this sample may be carry-over from other donors' samples. V usage is TRBV27 and J usage is TRBJ2-3, with D possibly matching TRBD1 (5 bases). The sequenced material came from naive CD8+ T cells from PBMCs. CDR3 in DNA: TGTGCCAGCAGTTTGAGTGCCAGGGTAGCACAACTCCCCACGGAAGATACGCAGTATTTT. It codes for CASSLSARVAQLPTEDTQYF.